The clone carrying this T cell receptor beta chain was recorded once. The data are from a study of blood T cell repertoires in COVID-19. Whole-study context: The origin of the acute and convalescent COVID-19 samples was the United States, Italy and Spain. PBMCs, B-cell-depleted T cells, or T cells provided the cDNA or gDNA that made up the material.

Those who participated ranged in age from roughly 18 to 89 years and resided in about two dozen US areas. Symptom resolution, clearance, or two negative PCRs marked the recovered donors of Cohort 3. Trimming took 4 bases from V and 2 from J, leaving 11 bases between them. This CDR3 region has 15 residues. The germline V gene has CDR1 MNHNY and CDR2 SVGAGI (reference sequence). TCRdb's copy holds only in-frame clones and misses some; the assay was immunoSEQ multiplex PCR. Of roughly 180,000 clones in the sample, roughly 85% were seen once. Input material: PBMCs or T cells enriched from blood (not recorded which). V and J are TRBV6-6 and TRBJ1-4; D is ambiguous. The source of this sequence is a man aged 55 to 70 who had recovered from COVID-19. CDR3 residues: CASSLGDRTNEKLFF. CDR3 in DNA: TGTGCCAGCAGTTTGGGAGATAGGACTAATGAAAAACTGTTTTTT.